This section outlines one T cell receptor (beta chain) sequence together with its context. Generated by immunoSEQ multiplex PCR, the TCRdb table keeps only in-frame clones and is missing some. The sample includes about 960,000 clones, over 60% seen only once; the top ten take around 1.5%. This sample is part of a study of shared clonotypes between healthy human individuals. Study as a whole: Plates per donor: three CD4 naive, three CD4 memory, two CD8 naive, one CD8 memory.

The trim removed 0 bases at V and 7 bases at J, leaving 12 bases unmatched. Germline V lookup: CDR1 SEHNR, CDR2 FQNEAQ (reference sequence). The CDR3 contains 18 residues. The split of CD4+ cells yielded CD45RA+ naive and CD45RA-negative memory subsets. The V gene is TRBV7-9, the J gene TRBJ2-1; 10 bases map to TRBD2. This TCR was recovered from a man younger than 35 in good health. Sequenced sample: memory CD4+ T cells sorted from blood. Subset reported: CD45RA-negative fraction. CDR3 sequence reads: CASSLASGGNFKQNEQFF. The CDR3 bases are TGTGCCAGCAGCTTAGCTAGCGGGGGGAACTTTAAGCAGAATGAGCAGTTCTTC.